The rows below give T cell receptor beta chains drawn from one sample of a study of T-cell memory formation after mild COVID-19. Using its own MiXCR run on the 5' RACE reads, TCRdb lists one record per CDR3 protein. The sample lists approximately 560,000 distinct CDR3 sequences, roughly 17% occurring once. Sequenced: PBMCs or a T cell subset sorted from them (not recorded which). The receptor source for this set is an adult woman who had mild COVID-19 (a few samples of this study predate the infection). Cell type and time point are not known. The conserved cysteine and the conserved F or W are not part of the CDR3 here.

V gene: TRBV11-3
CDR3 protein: ASSPRTSGRRQETQY

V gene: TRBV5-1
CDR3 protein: ASSLEGSSNQPQH

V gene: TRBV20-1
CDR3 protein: SARKETQY

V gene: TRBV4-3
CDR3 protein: ASSQERLLAKNIQY

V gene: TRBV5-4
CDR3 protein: ASSLVSNSYNEQF

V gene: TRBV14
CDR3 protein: ASSQDRYRGRRA

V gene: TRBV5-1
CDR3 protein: ASSPGQGGWGTEAF

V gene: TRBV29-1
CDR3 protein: SAMKDSTYEQY

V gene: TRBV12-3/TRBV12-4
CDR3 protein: ASSPSAGGNSGANVLT

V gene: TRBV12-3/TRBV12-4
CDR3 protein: ASSLEAGGPYTDTQY

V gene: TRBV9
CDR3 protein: ASSPQDRFDYGYT

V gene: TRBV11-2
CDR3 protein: ASEIRRGGVGYT

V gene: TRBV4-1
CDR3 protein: ASSQDQYSGNTIY

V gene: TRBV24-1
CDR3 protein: ATSDSASGDYGELF

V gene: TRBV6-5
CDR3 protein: ASSDQGLTDTQY

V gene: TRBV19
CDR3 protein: ATRRGLSTNEKLF

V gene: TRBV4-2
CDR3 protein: ASSQGRGGGNTEAF

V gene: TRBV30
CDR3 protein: AWSVRGGEQF

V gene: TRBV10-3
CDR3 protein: AISESAGGQPQH

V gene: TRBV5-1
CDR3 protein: ASSSSPRPEREGPQF

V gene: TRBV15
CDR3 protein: ATSRDHEGTYEQY

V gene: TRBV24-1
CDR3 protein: ATSDMGLADSGANVLT

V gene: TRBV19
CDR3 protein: ASSISGVPSTDTQY

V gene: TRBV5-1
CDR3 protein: ASSLGAMGQGFSYNEQF

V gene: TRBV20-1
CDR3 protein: SARDLWGQY

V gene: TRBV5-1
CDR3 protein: ASSSPPRTEAF

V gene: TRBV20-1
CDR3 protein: SAVNPWGGSNQPQH

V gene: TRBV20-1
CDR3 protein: SARDVNSYEQY

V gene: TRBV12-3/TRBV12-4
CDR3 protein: ASRPRGFTDTQY

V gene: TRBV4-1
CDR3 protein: ASSPPLRASTDTQY

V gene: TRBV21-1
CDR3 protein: ASSKVGAYAKNIQY

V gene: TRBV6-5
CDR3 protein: ASSYDRGVHSPLH

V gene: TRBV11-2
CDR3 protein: ASSLGSPSTGELF

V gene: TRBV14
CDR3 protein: ASSRSNRGVEQF

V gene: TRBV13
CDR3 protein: ASSPNSGAYNEQF

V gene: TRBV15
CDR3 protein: ATSFSTGTGGYT

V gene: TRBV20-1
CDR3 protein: SARRQGSTDTQY

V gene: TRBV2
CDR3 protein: ASRGDSYEQY

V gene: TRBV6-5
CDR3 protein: ASSYSQGASYNSPLH

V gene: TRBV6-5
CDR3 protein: ASSRSGTKY

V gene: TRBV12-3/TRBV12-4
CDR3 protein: ASSLTAYEQY

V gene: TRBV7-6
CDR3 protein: ASSLSAGGVYEQY

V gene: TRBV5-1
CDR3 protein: ASSLEGASQFYGYT

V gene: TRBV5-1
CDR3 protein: ASSLGAGGTDEQF

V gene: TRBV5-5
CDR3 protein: ASSLMGSYNSPLH

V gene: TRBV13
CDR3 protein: ASALMNTEAF

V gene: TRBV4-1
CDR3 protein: ASSLRDRTSSGANVLT

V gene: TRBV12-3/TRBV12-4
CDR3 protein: ASSFSTQFSDKYTEAF

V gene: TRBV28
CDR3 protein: ASNEGNTEAF

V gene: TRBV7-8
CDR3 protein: ASSFGLRDQETQY

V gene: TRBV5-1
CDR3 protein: ASSSSRDRGYTDTQY